Listed below are T cell receptor beta chains from one sample, sequenced in a study of T cell changes during pregnancy in multiple sclerosis. Clones were sequenced by immunoSEQ multiplex PCR, and TCRdb holds only the in-frame ones, with some missing. Among tens of thousands of clones listed, roughly 94% were seen once. Material: peripheral blood, obtained before pregnancy. All receptors come from a female donor with multiple sclerosis, enrolled in a pregnancy study. The CDR3 runs from the conserved cysteine through the conserved F or W. The D gene is left open where the match is weak. Expanded clones get a size class; other rows say once, few or many, or leave the size out.

clone_size | j_call | v_call | d_call | cdr3_nt | cdr3_aa
. | TRBJ1-4 | TRBV2 | . | TGTGCCAGCAGTGATTGGTCTGTGATAGAGACAGATGAAAAACTGTTTTTT | CASSDWSVIETDEKLFF
. | TRBJ2-7 | TRBV5-1 | TRBD2 | TGCGCCAGCAGGCACGAGACTAGCGGGGACCGGTACGAGCAGTACTTC | CASRHETSGDRYEQYF
. | TRBJ2-3 | TRBV4-2 | . | TGTGCCAGCAGCCAAGCGTTAAGCACAGATACGCAGTATTTT | CASSQALSTDTQYF
. | TRBJ1-3 | TRBV28 | . | TGTGCCAGCAGTTTATTGGGGCAGGGGACCGGAAACACCATATATTTT | CASSLLGQGTGNTIYF
. | TRBJ1-2 | TRBV28 | . | TGTGCCAGCCGCAGGGGACCAGGGGCTAACTATGGCTACACCTTC | CASRRGPGANYGYTF
. | TRBJ1-1 | TRBV14 | . | TGTGCCAGCAGCCAATTAACTACAGGGAGGGACACTGAAGCTTTCTTT | CASSQLTTGRDTEAFF
. | TRBJ1-2 | TRBV19 | TRBD1 | TGTGCCAGTAGTACAACCGGGACAGGTTCCTTAAACTATGGCTACACCTTC | CASSTTGTGSLNYGYTF
. | TRBJ2-7 | TRBV27 | . | TGTGCCAGCAGCTCCGTAGCGGCCCGCTCCTACGAGCAGTACTTC | CASSSVAARSYEQYF
. | TRBJ1-2 | TRBV6-4 | TRBD1 | TGTGCCAGCAGTGACCAGGGGGCGAGCTATGGCTACACCTTC | CASSDQGASYGYTF
. | TRBJ2-7 | TRBV5-4 | TRBD1 | TGTGCCAGCAGCATAGGACAGGCAAGCTCCTACGAGCAGTACTTC | CASSIGQASSYEQYF
. | TRBJ1-1 | TRBV9 | . | TGTGCCAGCAGCGTAGTTCAGGGGTTGAACACTGAAGCTTTCTTT | CASSVVQGLNTEAFF
. | TRBJ2-1 | TRBV5-1 | TRBD2 | TGCGCCAGCAGCTTGGGGCCTAGCGGGAGGATCTCCTACAATGAGCAGTTCTTC | CASSLGPSGRISYNEQFF
. | TRBJ1-2 | TRBV2 | . | TGTGCCAGCAGTGAAGCGCTTAGATATGGCTACACCTTC | CASSEALRYGYTF
. | TRBJ2-1 | TRBV7-2 | . | TGTGCCAGCAGCTTAGCATTCTCAGGATACAATGAGCAGTTCTTC | CASSLAFSGYNEQFF
. | TRBJ2-5 | TRBV7-9 | . | TGTGCCAGCAGCTTTTGGGACTACCAAGAGACCCAGTACTTC | CASSFWDYQETQYF
. | TRBJ2-7 | TRBV30 | TRBD2 | TGTGCCTGGAGCGCTAGCGGGAGGGAGCAGTACTTC | CAWSASGREQYF
. | TRBJ2-1 | TRBV21-1 | . | TGTGCCAGCAGCAAACAAATGGAACCTAGCTCCTACAATGAGCAGTTCTTC | CASSKQMEPSSYNEQFF
few | TRBJ1-5 | TRBV30 | . | TGTGCCTGGAGCGAGGGCATTCAGCCCCAGCATTTT | CAWSEGIQPQHF
. | TRBJ1-1 | TRBV27 | . | TGTGCCAGCCACCCGGTCCCGCCAACTGAAGCTTTCTTT | CASHPVPPTEAFF
. | TRBJ1-2 | TRBV28 | . | TGTGCCAGCACTTGGGGGGGTGGCTATGGCTACACCTTC | CASTWGGGYGYTF
. | TRBJ2-7 | TRBV21-1 | . | TGTGCCAGCAGCAAGAAACTCAAAAAATCAGGGGGTAGGTCCTACGAGCAGTACTTC | CASSKKLKKSGGRSYEQYF
. | TRBJ1-1 | TRBV5-1 | . | TGCGCCAGCAGCTTGGGGAGGGTGGGCCAGAACACTGAAGCTTTCTTT | CASSLGRVGQNTEAFF
. | TRBJ2-7 | TRBV6-5 | TRBD1 | TGTGCCAGCAGTTACTCGGGACAGGGTTGGCTCGAGCAGTACTTC | CASSYSGQGWLEQYF
. | TRBJ1-5 | TRBV7-8 | TRBD1 | TGTGCCAGCAGCCCCGGGACAGGGGCCGGACAGCCCCAGCATTTT | CASSPGTGAGQPQHF
once | TRBJ2-5 | TRBV7-3 | TRBD2 | TGTGCCAGCAGCGAGTGGGGAGGGGAGACCCAGTACTTC | CASSEWGGETQYF
. | TRBJ2-3 | TRBV5-4 | TRBD2 | TGTGCCAGCAGCTCCACAATGACTAGCGGCACAGATACGCAGTATTTT | CASSSTMTSGTDTQYF
. | TRBJ2-2 | TRBV10-2 | TRBD2 | TGCGCCAGCAAAAACTTAGCGGGAGAAGGAACCGGGGAGCTGTTTTTT | CASKNLAGEGTGELFF
. | TRBJ1-1 | TRBV7-3 | TRBD1 | TGTGCCAGCAGCCCAGGGGGCAGTGAAGCTTTCTTT | CASSPGGSEAFF
. | TRBJ2-2 | TRBV11-2 | . | TGTGCCAGCAGCCCCGGACAGACGAACACCGGGGAGCTGTTTTTT | CASSPGQTNTGELFF
. | TRBJ2-5 | TRBV7-3 | . | TGTGCCAGCAGCTATACTAGTCAAGAGACCCAGTACTTC | CASSYTSQETQYF
. | TRBJ1-5 | TRBV2 | TRBD1 | TGTGCCAGCAGTGAGAGGACAGGGCCTGATCAGCCCCAGCATTTT | CASSERTGPDQPQHF